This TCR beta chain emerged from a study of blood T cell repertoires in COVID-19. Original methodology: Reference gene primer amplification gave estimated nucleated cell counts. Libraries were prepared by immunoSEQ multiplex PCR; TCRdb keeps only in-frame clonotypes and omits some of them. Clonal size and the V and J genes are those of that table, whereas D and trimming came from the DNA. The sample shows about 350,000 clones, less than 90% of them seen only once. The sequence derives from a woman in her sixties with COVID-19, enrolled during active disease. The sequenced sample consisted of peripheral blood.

CDR3 sequence reads: CATSFQGTDTQYF. DNA of the CDR3: TGTGCCACCAGCTTTCAGGGAACAGATACGCAGTATTTT. This chain connects TRBV24-1 to TRBJ2-3, with D perhaps TRBD1 (5 bases). This CDR3 has 13 residues. With 7 bases removed from V and 3 bases from J, the gap between germline ends came to 10 bases. Germline V gene data show CDR1 as KGHDR and CDR2 as SFDVKD.